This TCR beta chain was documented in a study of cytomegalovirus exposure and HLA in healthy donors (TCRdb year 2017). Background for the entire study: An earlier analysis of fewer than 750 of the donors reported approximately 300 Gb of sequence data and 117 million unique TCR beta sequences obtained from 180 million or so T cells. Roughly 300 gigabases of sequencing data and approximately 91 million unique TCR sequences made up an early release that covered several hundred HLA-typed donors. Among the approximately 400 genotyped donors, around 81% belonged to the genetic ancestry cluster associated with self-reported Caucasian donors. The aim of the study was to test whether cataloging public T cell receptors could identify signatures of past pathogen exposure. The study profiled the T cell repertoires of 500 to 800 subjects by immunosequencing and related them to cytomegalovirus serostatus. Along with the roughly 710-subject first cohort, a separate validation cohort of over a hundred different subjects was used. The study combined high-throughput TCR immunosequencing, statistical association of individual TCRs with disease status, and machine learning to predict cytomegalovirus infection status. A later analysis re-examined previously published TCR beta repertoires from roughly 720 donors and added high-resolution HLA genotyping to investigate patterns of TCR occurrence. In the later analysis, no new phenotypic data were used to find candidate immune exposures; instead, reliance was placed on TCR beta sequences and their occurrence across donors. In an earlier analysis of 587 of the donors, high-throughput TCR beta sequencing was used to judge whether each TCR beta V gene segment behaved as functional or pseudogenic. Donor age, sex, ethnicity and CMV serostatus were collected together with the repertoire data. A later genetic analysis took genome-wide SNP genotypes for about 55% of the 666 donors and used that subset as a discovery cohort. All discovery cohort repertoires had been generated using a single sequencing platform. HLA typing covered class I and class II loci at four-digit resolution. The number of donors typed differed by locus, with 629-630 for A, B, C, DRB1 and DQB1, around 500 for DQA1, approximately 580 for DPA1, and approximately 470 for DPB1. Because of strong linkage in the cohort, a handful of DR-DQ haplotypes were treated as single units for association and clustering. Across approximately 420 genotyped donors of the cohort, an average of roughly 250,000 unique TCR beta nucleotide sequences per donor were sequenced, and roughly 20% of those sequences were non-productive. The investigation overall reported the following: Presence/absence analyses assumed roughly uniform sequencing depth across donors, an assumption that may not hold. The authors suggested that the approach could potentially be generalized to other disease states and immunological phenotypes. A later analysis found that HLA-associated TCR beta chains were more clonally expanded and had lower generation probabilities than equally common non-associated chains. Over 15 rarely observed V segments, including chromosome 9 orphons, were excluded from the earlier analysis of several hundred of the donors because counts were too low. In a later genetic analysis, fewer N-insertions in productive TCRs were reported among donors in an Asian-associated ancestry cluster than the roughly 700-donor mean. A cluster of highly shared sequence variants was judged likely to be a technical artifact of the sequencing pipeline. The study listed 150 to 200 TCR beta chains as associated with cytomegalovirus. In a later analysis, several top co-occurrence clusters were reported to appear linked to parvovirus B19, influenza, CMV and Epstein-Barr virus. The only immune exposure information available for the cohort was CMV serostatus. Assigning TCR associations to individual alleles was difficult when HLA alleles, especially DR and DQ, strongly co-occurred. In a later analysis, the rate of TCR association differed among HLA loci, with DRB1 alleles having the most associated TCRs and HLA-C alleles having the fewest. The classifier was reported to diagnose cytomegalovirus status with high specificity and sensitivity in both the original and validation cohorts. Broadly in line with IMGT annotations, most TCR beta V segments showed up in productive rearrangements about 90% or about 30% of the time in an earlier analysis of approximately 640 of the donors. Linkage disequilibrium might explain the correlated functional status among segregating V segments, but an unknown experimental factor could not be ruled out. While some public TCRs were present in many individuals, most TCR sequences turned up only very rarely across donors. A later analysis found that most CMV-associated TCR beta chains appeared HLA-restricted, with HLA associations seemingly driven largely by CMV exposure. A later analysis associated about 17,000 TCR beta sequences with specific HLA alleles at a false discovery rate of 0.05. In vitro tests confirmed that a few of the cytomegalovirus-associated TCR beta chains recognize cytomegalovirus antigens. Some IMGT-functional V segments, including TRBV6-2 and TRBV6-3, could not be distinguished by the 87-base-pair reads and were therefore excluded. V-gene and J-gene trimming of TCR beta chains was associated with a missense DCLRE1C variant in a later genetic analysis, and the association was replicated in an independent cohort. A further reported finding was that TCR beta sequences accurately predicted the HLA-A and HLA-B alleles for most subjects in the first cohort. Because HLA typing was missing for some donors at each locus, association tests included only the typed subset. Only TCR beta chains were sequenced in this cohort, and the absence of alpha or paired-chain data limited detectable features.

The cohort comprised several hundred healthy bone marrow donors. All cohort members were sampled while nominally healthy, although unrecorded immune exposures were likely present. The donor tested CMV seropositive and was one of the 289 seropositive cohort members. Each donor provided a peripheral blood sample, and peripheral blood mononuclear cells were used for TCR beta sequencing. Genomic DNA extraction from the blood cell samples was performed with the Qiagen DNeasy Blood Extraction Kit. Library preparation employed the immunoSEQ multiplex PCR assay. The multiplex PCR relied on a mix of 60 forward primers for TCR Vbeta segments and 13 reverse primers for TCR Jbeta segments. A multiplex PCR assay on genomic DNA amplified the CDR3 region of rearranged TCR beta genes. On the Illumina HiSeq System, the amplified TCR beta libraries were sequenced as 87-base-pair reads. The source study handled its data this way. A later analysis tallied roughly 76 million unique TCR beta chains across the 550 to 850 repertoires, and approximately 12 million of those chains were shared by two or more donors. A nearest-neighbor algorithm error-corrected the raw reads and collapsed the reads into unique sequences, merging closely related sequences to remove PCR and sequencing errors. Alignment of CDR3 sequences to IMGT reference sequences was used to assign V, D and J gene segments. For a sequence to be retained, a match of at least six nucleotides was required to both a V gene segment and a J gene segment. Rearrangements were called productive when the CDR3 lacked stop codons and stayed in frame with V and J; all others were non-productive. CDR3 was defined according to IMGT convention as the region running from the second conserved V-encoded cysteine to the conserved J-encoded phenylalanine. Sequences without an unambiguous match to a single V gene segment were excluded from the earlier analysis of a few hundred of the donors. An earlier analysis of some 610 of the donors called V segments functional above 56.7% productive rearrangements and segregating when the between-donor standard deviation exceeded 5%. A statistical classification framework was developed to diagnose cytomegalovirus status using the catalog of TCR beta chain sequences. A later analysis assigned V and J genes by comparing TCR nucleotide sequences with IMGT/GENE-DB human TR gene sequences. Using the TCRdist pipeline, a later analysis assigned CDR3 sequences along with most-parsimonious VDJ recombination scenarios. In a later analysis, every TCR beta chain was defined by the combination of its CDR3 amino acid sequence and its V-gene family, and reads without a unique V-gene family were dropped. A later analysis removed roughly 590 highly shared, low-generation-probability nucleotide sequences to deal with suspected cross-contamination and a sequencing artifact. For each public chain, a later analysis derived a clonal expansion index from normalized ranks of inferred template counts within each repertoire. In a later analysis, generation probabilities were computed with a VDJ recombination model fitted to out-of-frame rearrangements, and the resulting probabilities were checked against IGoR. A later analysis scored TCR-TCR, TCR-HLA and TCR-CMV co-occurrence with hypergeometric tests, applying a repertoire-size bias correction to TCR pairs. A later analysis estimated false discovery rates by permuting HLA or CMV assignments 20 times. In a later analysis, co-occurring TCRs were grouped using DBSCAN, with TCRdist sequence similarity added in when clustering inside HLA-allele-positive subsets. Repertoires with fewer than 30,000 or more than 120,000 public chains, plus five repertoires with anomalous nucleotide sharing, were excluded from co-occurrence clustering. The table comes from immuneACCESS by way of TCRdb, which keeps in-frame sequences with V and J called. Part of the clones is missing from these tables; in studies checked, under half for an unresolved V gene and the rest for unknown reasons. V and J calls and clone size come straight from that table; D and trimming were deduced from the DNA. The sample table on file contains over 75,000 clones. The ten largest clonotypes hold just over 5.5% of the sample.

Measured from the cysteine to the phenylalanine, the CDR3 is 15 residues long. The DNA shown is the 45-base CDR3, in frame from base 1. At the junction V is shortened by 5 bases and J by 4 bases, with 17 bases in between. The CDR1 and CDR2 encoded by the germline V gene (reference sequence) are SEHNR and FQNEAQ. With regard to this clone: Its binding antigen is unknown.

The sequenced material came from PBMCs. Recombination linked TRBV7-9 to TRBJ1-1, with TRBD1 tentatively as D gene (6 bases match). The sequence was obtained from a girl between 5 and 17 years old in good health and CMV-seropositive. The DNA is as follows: TGTGCCAGCAGCATAAGGGGGGGGGCCGGCACTGAAGCTTTCTTT. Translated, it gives CASSIRGGAGTEAFF.